These T cell receptor beta chains were read from a single sample in a study of T cell responses to AZD1222 COVID-19 vaccine. TCRdb keeps only in-frame clones here, not all; method: immunoSEQ multiplex PCR. The table shows 150,000 to 200,000 clones, with 88% occurring only once. Here the sequenced sample was peripheral blood, taken 28 days after the second AZD1222 dose. Every receptor here comes from an adult who received the AZD1222 COVID-19 vaccine. Both conserved end residues are part of each CDR3. The D gene is left open where the match is weak. Clone sizes are given selectively: once, few, many, or a class where the clone is expanded.

TRBJ2-5	-	-	TRBV27	CASSNGRGVETQYF	TGTGCCAGCAGCAATGGAAGAGGGGTCGAGACCCAGTACTTC
TRBJ1-1	-	TRBD1	TRBV9	CASSGGTGGANTEAFF	TGTGCCAGCAGCGGTGGGACAGGGGGCGCGAACACTGAAGCTTTCTTT
TRBJ1-5	-	-	TRBV6-5	CASSPLGQSGQPQHF	TGTGCCAGCAGTCCCCTGGGGCAGTCAGGGCAGCCCCAGCATTTT
TRBJ2-2	-	-	TRBV5-4	CASSLVQRRGTGELFF	TGTGCCAGCAGCTTGGTCCAGCGGCGGGGCACCGGGGAGCTGTTTTTT
TRBJ2-5	-	-	TRBV15	CATSRDHGSSETQYF	TGTGCCACCAGCAGAGATCACGGTAGCTCGGAGACCCAGTACTTC
TRBJ2-3	-	-	TRBV28	CASSLSGRGQPTNTQYF	TGTGCCAGCAGTTTATCGGGCCGAGGACAGCCCACAAATACGCAGTATTTT
TRBJ1-2	once	-	TRBV11-2	CASSLGSTSRGYGYTF	TGTGCCAGCAGCTTAGGCAGCACGTCTCGTGGCTATGGCTACACCTTC
TRBJ2-1	-	TRBD2	TRBV6-1	CASSALSGGAGYEQFF	TGTGCCAGCAGTGCCCTAAGCGGGGGGGCCGGATATGAGCAGTTCTTC
TRBJ1-2	-	TRBD1	TRBV27	CASSSYLDRELRGYTF	TGTGCCAGCAGTTCCTACCTAGACAGGGAACTCCGTGGCTACACCTTC
TRBJ1-1	-	-	TRBV19	CASSERAQRGEAFF	TGTGCCAGTAGTGAGAGGGCCCAGAGGGGTGAAGCTTTCTTT
TRBJ1-5	-	-	TRBV19	CASSGARDQPQHF	TGTGCCAGTAGTGGTGCCAGGGATCAGCCCCAGCATTTT
TRBJ2-7	-	-	TRBV4-3	CASSQDSGPRGNYEQYF	TGCGCCAGCAGCCAAGACAGCGGGCCTAGAGGGAACTACGAGCAGTACTTC
TRBJ2-5	-	-	TRBV30	CAWSVSHLGRDETQYF	TGTGCCTGGAGTGTATCTCATCTGGGCAGGGATGAGACCCAGTACTTC
TRBJ1-1	-	-	TRBV9	CASSVEQGWISEAFF	TGTGCCAGCAGCGTAGAACAGGGATGGATATCTGAAGCTTTCTTT
TRBJ2-2	-	-	TRBV5-1	CASSLPGAMDTGELFF	TGCGCCAGCAGCTTGCCGGGGGCCATGGACACCGGGGAGCTGTTTTTT
TRBJ1-1	-	-	TRBV5-1	CASSLEFQGVSTEAFF	TGCGCCAGCAGCTTGGAATTTCAGGGAGTATCCACTGAAGCTTTCTTT
TRBJ2-5	-	-	TRBV3-1/TRBV3-2	CASSQLGGPDRETQYF	TGTGCCAGCAGCCAGCTGGGGGGCCCGGACCGAGAGACCCAGTACTTC
TRBJ1-4	-	TRBD1	TRBV11-2	CASSLLQGANEKLFF	TGTGCCAGCAGCTTATTACAGGGGGCTAATGAAAAACTGTTTTTT
TRBJ1-5	-	-	TRBV6-5	CASSGEWVGQPQHF	TGTGCCAGCAGCGGGGAATGGGTGGGTCAGCCCCAGCATTTT
TRBJ1-1	-	TRBD1	TRBV5-8	CASSQRQGGNTEAFF	TGTGCCAGCAGCCAACGACAGGGTGGGAACACTGAAGCTTTCTTT
TRBJ2-2	-	-	TRBV6-2/TRBV6-3	CASSKLAPNTGELFF	TGTGCCAGCAGTAAGCTAGCGCCGAACACCGGGGAGCTGTTTTTT
TRBJ1-2	-	-	TRBV7-2	CASRLRVTGYTF	TGTGCCAGCAGGTTAAGGGTTACTGGCTACACCTTC
TRBJ2-3	-	TRBD1	TRBV19	CASSMVGTGLDTQYF	TGTGCCAGTAGTATGGTCGGGACAGGGTTGGATACGCAGTATTTT
TRBJ1-3	-	-	TRBV5-1	CASSLGDESSGNTIYF	TGCGCCAGCAGCTTAGGAGATGAATCCTCTGGAAACACCATATATTTT
TRBJ1-2	-	-	TRBV9	CASSAGRGTSHTF	TGTGCCAGCAGCGCTGGACGTGGGACTAGTCACACCTTC
TRBJ1-1	-	-	TRBV30	CAWRRAGIEAFF	TGTGCCTGGAGAAGAGCCGGAATTGAAGCTTTCTTT
TRBJ1-2	few	-	TRBV6-5	CASSYRGDGYTF	TGTGCCAGCAGTTACCGGGGAGATGGCTACACCTTC
TRBJ2-3	-	-	TRBV7-2	CASSQQAQLEDTQYF	TGTGCCAGCAGCCAACAGGCCCAGTTGGAGGATACGCAGTATTTT
TRBJ2-7	few	TRBD1	TRBV30	CAWSPRGQWSYEQYF	TGTGCCTGGAGTCCTAGGGGGCAGTGGTCCTACGAGCAGTACTTC
TRBJ1-2	-	-	TRBV9	CASSVYGEHGYTF	TGTGCCAGCAGCGTGTATGGGGAGCATGGCTACACCTTC
TRBJ1-6	-	-	TRBV30	CAWSFTPSPLHF	TGTGCCTGGAGCTTTACACCTTCACCCCTCCACTTT
TRBJ1-1	-	TRBD1	TRBV6-2/TRBV6-3	CASSYSGTGEAFF	TGTGCCAGCAGTTACTCCGGGACAGGGGAAGCTTTCTTT
TRBJ2-7	-	TRBD2	TRBV2	CASSPLAGGYEQYF	TGTGCCAGCAGTCCTCTAGCGGGGGGATACGAGCAGTACTTC
TRBJ1-2	-	-	TRBV10-1	CASRAGCYGYTF	TGCGCCAGCAGAGCAGGGTGCTATGGCTACACCTTC
TRBJ2-1	-	-	TRBV5-1	CASSRNRVTSYEQFF	TGCGCCAGCAGCCGAAACAGGGTAACGTCATATGAGCAGTTCTTC
TRBJ1-5	few	TRBD1	TRBV6-2/TRBV6-3	CASSTSGGVGNQPQHF	TGTGCCAGCAGTACCTCAGGGGGCGTGGGCAATCAGCCCCAGCATTTT
TRBJ2-7	-	TRBD2	TRBV18	CASSPSGLAVEQYF	TGTGCCAGCTCACCTTCGGGACTAGCAGTCGAGCAGTACTTC
TRBJ1-6	once	-	TRBV7-9	CASSAGDNSPLHF	TGTGCCAGCAGCGCCGGGGATAATTCACCCCTCCACTTT
TRBJ1-5	-	-	TRBV7-8	CASSLSSVQPQHF	TGTGCCAGCAGCTTATCGTCAGTTCAGCCCCAGCATTTT
TRBJ1-3	-	-	TRBV2	CASSEVQVLSGNTIYF	TGTGCCAGCAGTGAGGTCCAGGTCCTCTCTGGAAACACCATATATTTT
TRBJ2-7	-	TRBD1	TRBV7-8	CASSSGTGEAYEQYF	TGTGCCAGCAGCTCTGGGACAGGGGAGGCCTACGAGCAGTACTTC
TRBJ2-5	-	TRBD2	TRBV29-1	CSVGGTRGETQYF	TGCAGCGTTGGGGGGACTAGGGGAGAGACCCAGTACTTC